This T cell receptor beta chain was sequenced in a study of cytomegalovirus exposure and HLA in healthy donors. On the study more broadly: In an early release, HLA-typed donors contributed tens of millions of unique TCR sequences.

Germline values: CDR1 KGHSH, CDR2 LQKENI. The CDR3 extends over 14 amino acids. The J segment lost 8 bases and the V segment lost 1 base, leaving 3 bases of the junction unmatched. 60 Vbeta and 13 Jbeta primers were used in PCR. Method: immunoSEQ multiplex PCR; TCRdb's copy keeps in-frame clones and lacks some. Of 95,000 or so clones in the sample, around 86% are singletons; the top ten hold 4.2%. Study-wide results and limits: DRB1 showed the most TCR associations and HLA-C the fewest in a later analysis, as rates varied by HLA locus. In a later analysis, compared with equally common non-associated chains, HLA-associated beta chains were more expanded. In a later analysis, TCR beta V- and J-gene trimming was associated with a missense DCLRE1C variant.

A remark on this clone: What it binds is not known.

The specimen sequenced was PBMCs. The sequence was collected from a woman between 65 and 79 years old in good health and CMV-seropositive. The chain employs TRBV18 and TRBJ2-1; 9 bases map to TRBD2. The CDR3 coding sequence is TGTGCCAGCTCACCACGGGGCGGGGGGGATGAGCAGTTCTTC. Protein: CASSPRGGGDEQFF.